Below, 18 T cell receptor beta chains from the same sample are listed, as sequenced in a study of T cell responses to AZD1222 COVID-19 vaccine. Using immunoSEQ multiplex PCR, the repertoire was profiled, and TCRdb retains in-frame clones only, with some absent. This table has 150,000 to 200,000 clones, about 90% appearing once. The sample here was peripheral blood, taken 28 days after the second AZD1222 dose. Receptors were obtained from an adult who received the AZD1222 COVID-19 vaccine.

The chain combines TRBV10-1 with TRBJ1-1; D is ambiguous. CDR3 length: 13 residues. Germline values: CDR1 WNHNN, CDR2 SYGVQD (reference sequence). The V end lost 4 bases, the J end lost 0 bases, and 6 bases lay between the germline ends. CDR3 bases: TGCGCCAGCAGTGGGAGCATGAACACTGAAGCTTTCTTT. It yields the protein CASSGSMNTEAFF.

V usage is TRBV7-2 and J usage is TRBJ2-2, with a possible D match to TRBD2 (6 bases). V lost 5 bases, J lost 7 bases, and 20 bases lay in between. The CDR3 is 16 residues long. CDR1 is SGHTA and CDR2 is FQGNSA in the germline V gene. The CDR3 DNA reads as TGTGCCAGCAGCAGACCCCGGGACTCCTTAGACGGGGAGCTGTTTTTT. Translation: CASSRPRDSLDGELFF.

The genes are TRBV19 and TRBJ2-1, with 10 bases matching TRBD2. This CDR3 has 14 residues. The V and J ends lost 2 bases and 5 bases, in that order; junction bases with no gene match: 0. Germline CDR1 and CDR2: LNHDA and SQIVND (reference sequence). CDR3 bases: TGTGCCAGTAGTATAACTAGCGGGGACAATGAGCAGTTCTTC. It encodes CASSITSGDNEQFF.

The rearrangement joins TRBV19 to TRBJ1-6; 8 nucleotides match TRBD1. CDR1 and CDR2 from the germline V gene are LNHDA and SQIVND (reference sequence). CDR3 length: 16 amino acids. Trimming took 2 bases from V and 9 from J; bases not matched to a gene: 9. The CDR3 nucleotides are TGTGCCAGTAGTATATCCCCGGACAGGGTGGGTTCACCCCTCCACTTT. The encoded protein is CASSISPDRVGSPLHF.

This chain joins TRBV15 and TRBJ2-7, with D perhaps assigned TRBD1 or TRBD2 (5 bases each). This CDR3 is 15 amino acids long. V was shortened by 1 base and J by 5 bases, with 15 bases between the two germline ends. Per the germline V gene, CDR1 is LNHNV and CDR2 is YYDKDF (reference sequence). CDR3 sequence: CATSRGGFTQDEQYF. The CDR3 nucleotides are TGTGCCACCAGCAGAGGGGGGTTCACACAAGACGAGCAGTACTTC.

The CDR3 reads CASTERWTEAFF. Here the CDR3 DNA reads TGTGCCAGCACCGAGCGTTGGACTGAAGCTTTCTTT. The rearrangement links TRBV6-6 to TRBJ1-1; D remains unclear. Germline values: CDR1 MNHNY, CDR2 SVGAGI (reference sequence). This CDR3 contains 12 residues. V was shortened by 7 bases and J by 5 bases, with 11 bases between the two germline ends.

This chain uses TRBV18 with TRBJ1-4, with TRBD1 matching 7 bases. Germline V gives CDR1 KGHSH, CDR2 LQKENI. Trimming cost V 6 bases and J 3 bases; bases outside gene matches: 1. This CDR3 spans 13 amino acids. The CDR3, as DNA: TGTGCCAGCTCCGGGACAGCTAATGAAAAACTGTTTTTT. Encoded protein: CASSGTANEKLFF. The complete variable domain, with remaining parts taken from reference TRBV18 and TRBJ1-4, reads NAGVMQNPRHLVRRRGQEARLRCSPMKGHSHVYWYRQLPEEGLKFMVYLQKENIIDESGMPKERFSAEFPKEGPSILRIQQVVRGDSAAYFCASSGTANEKLFFGSGTQLSVL.

The chain couples TRBV2 to TRBJ1-6; TRBD1 agrees at 8 bases. Germline V CDR1 and CDR2: SNHLY, FYNNEI. After removal of 6 bases from V and 6 bases from J, the junction contained 7 bases not matched to a gene. The CDR3 sequence is 15 residues long. The CDR3 DNA follows: TGTGCCAGCAGAAGAACACAGGGGGGTAATTCACCCCTCCACTTT. It translates to CASRRTQGGNSPLHF.

As concerns this clone: This sample also contains other DNA sequences that code for the same CDR3. The chain combines TRBV5-1 with TRBJ1-2; D gene ambiguous. Trimming removed 0 bases at V and 2 bases at J, with 5 bases between. Germline assignment: CDR1 SGHRS and CDR2 YFSETQ. The CDR3 length is 13 residues. The CDR3, as DNA: TGCGCCAGCAGCTTGGGAGTCAACTATGGCTACACCTTC. Amino acids: CASSLGVNYGYTF.

The chain uses TRBV9 and TRBJ2-7, with D perhaps TRBD2 (5 bases). CDR1 and CDR2 from the germline V gene are SGDLS and YYNGEE. V dropped 0 bases and J dropped 2 bases, with 9 bases sitting between them. This CDR3 is built from 14 residues. Here the CDR3 reads CASSVGGRPYEQYF. CDR3 sequence (DNA): TGTGCCAGCAGCGTAGGCGGGCGACCCTACGAGCAGTACTTC.

This sequence joins TRBV5-1 and TRBJ1-1, with a tentative D call TRBD1 (5 bases). V was clipped by 4 bases and J by 3 bases, with 16 bases between them. The germline V gene encodes CDR1 SGHRS and CDR2 YFSETQ. The CDR3 has 15 residues. CDR3: CASSTQGVADTEAFF. In nucleotides, the CDR3 is TGCGCCAGCAGCACCCAAGGGGTCGCGGACACTGAAGCTTTCTTT.

This clone appeared a few times. The V call is TRBV10-3, the J call TRBJ2-1; D call uncertain. Germline-derived CDR1 and CDR2 are ENHRY and SYGVKD. The V end lost 5 bases, the J end lost 5 bases, and 19 bases lay between the germline ends. This CDR3 region has 16 residues. The CDR3 sequence is CAISPSLWTPNNEQFF. CDR3 in DNA: TGTGCCATCAGTCCCTCCTTGTGGACCCCAAACAATGAGCAGTTCTTC.

This chain links TRBV7-9 with TRBJ1-6; no clear D. The CDR3 has 17 residues. Germline loops: CDR1 SEHNR, CDR2 FQNEAQ (reference sequence). Trimming took off 4 bases at V and 0 bases at J, with 13 bases between the two ends. CDR3: CASSYLPGGSYNSPLHF. The CDR3 DNA reads as TGTGCCAGCAGCTACCTCCCAGGAGGCTCCTATAATTCACCCCTCCACTTT.

This sequence joins TRBV4-1 and TRBJ1-1; TRBD1 agrees at 7 bases. The CDR3 length is 15 residues. In germline, CDR1 is MGHRA, CDR2 YSYEKL. Trimming took 1 base from V and 1 from J; bases not matched to a gene: 3. CDR3 DNA: TGCGCCAGCAGCCAAGTAGGACAGGCGAACACTGAAGCTTTCTTT. Translated, it gives CASSQVGQANTEAFF.

The V gene is TRBV9, the J gene TRBJ1-4, with D possibly matching TRBD1 (5 bases). CDR3 size: 14 residues. The V gene lost 0 bases and the J gene lost 6 bases, with 9 bases spanning the gap. The V gene's germline CDR1 is SGDLS and CDR2 YYNGEE. CDR3 loop: CASSVGTRDEKLFF. As DNA, the CDR3 is TGTGCCAGCAGCGTAGGGACAAGAGATGAAAAACTGTTTTTT. Full variable domain (missing parts from reference TRBV9 and TRBJ1-4): DSGVTQTPKHLITATGQRVTLRCSPRSGDLSVYWYQQSLDQGLQFLIQYYNGEERAKGNILERFSAQQFPDLHSELNLSSLELGDSALYFCASSVGTRDEKLFFGSGTQLSVL.

This chain connects TRBV5-6 to TRBJ2-7, with unresolved D. CDR3 length equals 15 residues. Germline CDR1 reads SGHDT; CDR2 reads YYEEEE. V was shortened by 2 bases and J by 0 bases, with 12 bases between the two germline ends. The CDR3 DNA sequence: TGTGCCAGCAGCTTACTGGCTCTTCCCTCCTACGAGCAGTACTTC. Translated: CASSLLALPSYEQYF.

The chain is built from TRBV3-1 (or the pseudogene TRBV3-2) and TRBJ1-5; no firm D call. The CDR3 runs to 11 residues. Germline assignment: CDR1 LGHDT and CDR2 YNNKEL (reference sequence). V was pared by 1 base and J by 12 bases, with 7 bases between. This chain's CDR3 is CASSQGRIQHF. The CDR3 nucleotides are TGTGCCAGCAGCCAAGGGAGAATCCAGCATTTT.

The chain recombines TRBV6-5 with TRBJ1-2; TRBD1 agrees at 7 bases. The CDR3 spans 15 residues. Germline loops: CDR1 MNHEY, CDR2 SVGAGI. The junction had 7 bases not matched to a gene; V was cut back by 0 bases and J by 6 bases. The DNA of the CDR3 is TGTGCCAGCAGTTACTCCGGAGGGGGCGCGAATGGCTACACCTTC. Translated, it gives CASSYSGGGANGYTF.